Presented here are 10 T cell receptor beta chains from one specimen sequenced in a study of PD-1 blockade in classical Hodgkin lymphoma. Stated time point: newly diagnosed, previously untreated cHL patient sample. Magnetic negative selection purified CD4+ T cells from thawed PBMCs. Assay: immunoSEQ multiplex PCR; the TCRdb copy retains only in-frame clones and omits some. Of 15,000 to 19,000 clones detected, about 82% appear once; the ten largest clones hold 0.84%. The sequenced material came from CD4+ T cells from blood. The receptor set was obtained from a human donor with classical Hodgkin lymphoma.

The chain uses TRBV9 and TRBJ1-4; maybe TRBD1 (6 bases). V was cut by 3 bases and J by 5 bases, with 14 bases left in between. The CDR3 sequence is 15 residues long. Germline V gene sequence: CDR1 SGDLS, CDR2 YYNGEE. CDR3 nucleotides: TGTGCCAGCAGCGACACCGGGACACGAAATGAAAAACTGTTTTTT. Its translation is CASSDTGTRNEKLFF.

The chain uses TRBV14 and TRBJ2-3, with 9 bases identical to TRBD1. Germline CDR1 is SGHDN and CDR2 is FVKESK. Trimming took 3 bases from V and 2 from J; bases not matched to a gene: 6. This CDR3 comprises 16 residues. This CDR3 reads CASSQGQGRDTDTQYF. In DNA, the CDR3 is TGTGCCAGCAGCCAGGGACAGGGAAGAGACACAGATACGCAGTATTTT.

The V gene is TRBV2, the J gene TRBJ2-2; D unresolved. Between the trimmed V and J ends, which lost 1 base and 7 bases, there was a span of 13 bases. The CDR3 consists of 15 residues. CDR1 SNHLY and CDR2 FYNNEI come from the germline V gene. CDR3 protein: CASSEVNPNIGELFF. The CDR3 bases are TGTGCCAGCAGTGAAGTGAACCCTAATATCGGGGAGCTGTTTTTT.

The table lists this clone with a count of one. The rearrangement links TRBV6-5 to TRBJ2-1; TRBD1 aligns across 11 bases. After removal of 4 bases from V and 6 bases from J, the junction contained 5 bases not matched to a gene. CDR3 length equals 15 residues. CDR1 MNHEY and CDR2 SVGAGI come from the germline V gene. The CDR3 sequence is CASSSFGTGGNEQFF. In nucleotides, the CDR3 is TGTGCCAGCAGTTCTTTCGGGACAGGGGGCAATGAGCAGTTCTTC.

The chain joins TRBV6-5 to TRBJ2-3; 9 nucleotides match TRBD2. Germline lookup yields CDR1 MNHEY and CDR2 SVGAGI. CDR3 length: 14 residues. Trimming cost V 6 bases and J 7 bases; bases outside gene matches: 8. Written as DNA, the CDR3 is TGTGCCAGCAGCCTAGCGGGATCTTTGCATACGCAGTATTTT. Translating gives CASSLAGSLHTQYF.

This clone has more than one count but fewer than ten. The chain uses TRBV5-1 and TRBJ2-2; D possibly corresponds to TRBD2 (7 bases). Trimming took off 2 bases at V and 4 bases at J, with 15 bases between the two ends. Germline V gene sequence: CDR1 SGHRS, CDR2 YFSETQ. There are 16 residues in the CDR3. CDR3 protein: CASSLRGAMITGELFF. CDR3 sequence (DNA): TGCGCCAGCAGCTTACGGGGGGCGATGATCACCGGGGAGCTGTTTTTT.

This rearrangement joins TRBV28 to TRBJ1-2; a possible D gene is TRBD1 (6 bases). V was shortened by 5 bases and J by 5 bases, with 15 bases between the two germline ends. There are 14 residues in the CDR3. The V gene's germline CDR1 is MDHEN and CDR2 SYDVKM. The CDR3 DNA follows: TGTGCCAGCAGTCTGGGAGGAGGGGGGTATGGCTACACCTTC. Its protein product is CASSLGGGGYGYTF.

The CDR3, as DNA: TGTGCCAGCAGTTGGGAAGGAGGGGCCGGGGAGCTGTTTTTT. Its translation: CASSWEGGAGELFF. The rearrangement uses TRBV6-5 and TRBJ2-2, with D possibly matching TRBD2 (6 bases). The V end was cut by 4 bases, the J end by 6 bases, with 12 bases between. In germline, CDR1 is MNHEY, CDR2 SVGAGI. There are 14 residues in the CDR3.

V is TRBV5-1 and J is TRBJ2-5; 12 bases are shared with TRBD1. Germline lookup yields CDR1 SGHRS and CDR2 YFSETQ. V lost 4 bases and J lost 5; bases outside the gene matches: 9. The CDR3 is 16 amino acids. CDR3: CASSRDGTGGYETQYF. The CDR3 bases are TGCGCCAGCAGCCGAGATGGGACAGGGGGCTATGAGACCCAGTACTTC.

The chain uses TRBV7-2 and TRBJ2-3; maybe TRBD1 (8 bases). V lost 5 bases and J lost 3, with 12 bases in between. There are 14 residues in the CDR3. Germline CDR1 SGHTA, CDR2 FQGNSA. CDR3: CASSGQGGTDTQYF. Written as DNA, the CDR3 is TGTGCCAGCAGCGGACAGGGAGGGACAGATACGCAGTATTTT.